This T cell receptor beta chain was identified during a study of OX40 agonist ivuxolimab in advanced cancers. In regard to this clone: Its antigen is as yet unknown.

The CDR3 totals 17 residues. V lost 2 bases, J lost 0 bases, and 7 bases stayed unmatched. Germline CDR1 is MNHEY and CDR2 is SMNVEV (reference sequence). Profiling relied on immunoSEQ multiplex PCR, and the TCRdb table lists in-frame clones only, not all of them. Among roughly 93,000 clones, 91% were seen once, and the ten largest hold under 2%. The study's findings and limits: On average, CD8+ T cells showed a greater number of expanded clones than CD4+.

The sequence was obtained from an adult with an advanced solid tumor such as melanoma, head and neck, liver or kidney cancer. The rearrangement links TRBV27 to TRBJ1-1; TRBD1 matches 9 bases. Here the sequenced sample was CD4+ or CD8+ T cells sorted from blood, taken in a trial of the OX40 agonist ivuxolimab. DNA of the CDR3: TGTGCCAGCAGTTTAAAACAGGGGGCGTTAATGAACACTGAAGCTTTCTTT. Translated: CASSLKQGALMNTEAFF.